The entry below gives a single TCR beta chain sequence along with its context. With V trimmed by 1 base and J by 8 bases, 12 bases remained unmatched. This CDR3 has 17 residues. Germline V lookup: CDR1 GTSNPN, CDR2 SVGIG (reference sequence). The treatment here: randomized to nivolumab then ipilimumab (arm A) or the reverse (arm B). This record comes from a study of sequential checkpoint blockade in melanoma. TCRdb's copy holds only in-frame clones and misses some; the assay was immunoSEQ multiplex PCR. The sample lists some 17,000 clones; roughly three quarters were seen once. The chain employs TRBV30 and TRBJ2-1; TRBD2 matches 12 bases. The receptor was isolated from a human donor with melanoma. The sequencing here drew on CD8+ T cells sorted from blood (inferred from file names), taken from a patient given nivolumab and ipilimumab in sequence. The CDR3 protein is CAWSEMERLAGGDEQFF. CDR3 sequence (DNA): TGTGCCTGGAGTGAGATGGAGAGGCTAGCGGGGGGGGATGAGCAGTTCTTC.